These 9 T cell receptor beta chains were sequenced from one sample in a study of T-cell reconstitution after alpha-beta-depleted transplantation in children. Using unique molecular identifiers, the investigators prepared the TCRbeta library. TCRdb fed the PCR reads into MiXCR, producing one record per CDR3 protein. The sample comprises about 420,000 distinct CDR3 sequences, under 20% of which are singletons, and under 30% rests with the top ten. Sequencing used PBMCs, mostly from graft donor cells, obtained 360 days after TCRalphabeta/CD19-depleted stem cell transplant. These receptors were obtained from a boy in the first two years of life who had a stem cell transplant for Wiskott-Aldrich syndrome, so the T cells may come from the graft donor.

This chain joins TRBV29-1 and TRBJ2-1; 13 bases map to TRBD2. Losses at the gene ends were 6 bases for V and 8 bases for J; bases not matched to a gene: 7. This CDR3 spans 14 amino acids. Germline V gene data show CDR1 as SQVTM and CDR2 as ANQGSEA. CDR3: CSVQTSGRFHEQFF. The DNA of the CDR3 is TGCAGCGTGCAGACTAGCGGGAGGTTCCATGAGCAGTTCTTC.

This clonotype has just a few counts. The genes are TRBV28 and TRBJ1-5; D possibly corresponds to TRBD1 (5 bases). CDR1 MDHEN and CDR2 SYDVKM come from the germline V gene. Trimming stripped 4 bases from V and 6 bases from J, with 16 bases between. This CDR3 contains 15 residues. The DNA for the CDR3 is TGTGCCAGCAGTTCAATGGGGCCGGGTGTTCAGCCCCAGCATTTT. Translation gives CASSSMGPGVQPQHF.

This chain joins TRBV9 and TRBJ2-1, with TRBD2 matching over 10 bases. This CDR3 contains 15 residues. From germline, CDR1 is SGDLS and CDR2 YYNGEE. The V and J ends lost 6 bases and 4 bases, in that order; junction bases with no gene match: 7. DNA for the CDR3: TGTGCCAGCAACGAGCTAGCGGGGGAATACAATGAGCAGTTCTTC. It specifies CASNELAGEYNEQFF.

This clonotype was found a few times. The rearrangement uses TRBV19 and TRBJ2-4; D is unclear. CDR1 and CDR2 (germline): LNHDA, SQIVND (reference sequence). The V and J ends lost 11 bases and 1 base respectively, with 6 bases between them. This CDR3 is 11 amino acids long. The CDR3 region has the DNA TGTGCCTCCTCGGCCAAAAACATTCAGTACTTC. It codes for CASSAKNIQYF. The whole variable domain, filled in from reference TRBV19 and TRBJ2-4, reads DGGITQSPKYLFRKEGQNVTLSCEQNLNHDAMYWYRQDPGQGLRLIYYSQIVNDFQKGDIAEGYSVSREKKESFPLTVTSAQKNPTAFYLCASSAKNIQYFGAGTRLSVL.

The rearrangement uses TRBV19 and TRBJ2-1; no firm D call. V lost 8 bases to trimming and J lost 0 bases, with 11 bases between them. The CDR3 length is 14 residues. Per germline, CDR1 LNHDA and CDR2 SQIVND (reference sequence). The CDR3 here is CASRQEISYNEQFF. CDR3 bases: TGTGCCAGTCGGCAGGAGATCTCCTACAATGAGCAGTTCTTC.

The rearrangement uses TRBV4-2 and TRBJ2-1, with 9 bases that match TRBD2. CDR1 is LGHNA and CDR2 is YNFKEQ in the germline V gene. This CDR3 has 14 residues. V gave up 0 bases and J gave up 15 bases; unmatched junction bases: 9. Written as DNA, the CDR3 is TGTGCCAGCAGCCAAGAGCAGCGGGGGGCCTCGCGGTTCTTC. It is translated as CASSQEQRGASRFF.

The chain uses TRBV5-5 and TRBJ2-3; 7 bases fit TRBD1. V shed 0 bases, J shed 0 bases, and the junction held 4 bases outside the gene matches. CDR1 and CDR2 (germline): SGHKS, YYEKEE (reference sequence). This CDR3 spans 16 amino acids. CDR3 protein: CASSLGPGQSTDTQYF. CDR3 DNA sequence: TGTGCCAGCAGCTTGGGCCCGGGACAGAGCACAGATACGCAGTATTTT.

The genes are TRBV7-2 and TRBJ1-6; D remains ambiguous. Germline assignment: CDR1 SGHTA and CDR2 FQGNSA. The V end was cut by 2 bases, the J end by 9 bases, with 11 bases between. This CDR3 comprises 14 residues. The CDR3 region has the DNA TGTGCCAGCAGCTTAAAGGACGGACGTTCACCCCTCCACTTT. Amino acid sequence: CASSLKDGRSPLHF.

Only a few counts were recorded for this clonotype. The chain employs TRBV29-1 and TRBJ2-3; D gene ambiguous. Between the trimmed V and J ends, which lost 2 bases and 5 bases, there was a span of 8 bases. The CDR3 loop spans 12 amino acids. Germline V gene sequence: CDR1 SQVTM, CDR2 ANQGSEA. CDR3 sequence: CSVEPRRDTQYF. The CDR3 coding sequence is TGCAGCGTTGAACCCAGGAGAGATACGCAGTATTTT.